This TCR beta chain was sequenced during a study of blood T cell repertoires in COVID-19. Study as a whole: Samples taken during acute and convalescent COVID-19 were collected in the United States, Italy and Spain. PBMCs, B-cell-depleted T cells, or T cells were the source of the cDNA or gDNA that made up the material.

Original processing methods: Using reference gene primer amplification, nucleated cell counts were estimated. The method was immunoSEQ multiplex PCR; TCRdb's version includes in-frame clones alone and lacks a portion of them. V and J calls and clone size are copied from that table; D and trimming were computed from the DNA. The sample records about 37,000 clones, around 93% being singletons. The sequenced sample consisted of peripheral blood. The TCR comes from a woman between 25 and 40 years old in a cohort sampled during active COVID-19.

CDR3 region: CASSLVGGTGKRGTEAFF. Here the CDR3 DNA reads TGCGCCAGCAGCTTGGTTGGGGGGACAGGGAAGAGGGGCACTGAAGCTTTCTTT. The V call is TRBV5-1, the J call TRBJ1-1, with 9 bases matching TRBD1. Germline V gives CDR1 SGHRS, CDR2 YFSETQ. The CDR3 length is 18 residues. After removal of 0 bases from V and 4 bases from J, the junction contained 13 bases not matched to a gene.